The clone carrying this TCR beta chain was observed a few times. The antigen remains undetermined. The data originate from a study of cytomegalovirus exposure and HLA in healthy donors. Trimming pared 2 bases from V and 6 bases from J, leaving 14 bases between. This CDR3 spans 15 amino acids. Germline V gene sequence: CDR1 SGHTA, CDR2 FQGNSA. Study findings and constraints: What a later analysis reportedly showed was that an Asian-associated ancestry cluster had fewer N-insertions than the approximately 700-donor mean. The authors reported that TCR beta sequences could predict HLA-A and HLA-B alleles. These predictions were accurate for most subjects in the first cohort.

PCR primers comprised 60 Vbeta and 13 Jbeta primers. The table came from immunoSEQ multiplex PCR; TCRdb's copy has only in-frame clones and leaves some out. The data show under 45,000 clones, under 65% seen once. Material for sequencing was PBMCs. The V call is TRBV7-2, the J call TRBJ1-5; D might be TRBD1 (6 bases). The TCR sequence derives from a human donor in good health. The CDR3 sequence: CASSLYGGALQPQHF. CDR3 bases: TGTGCCAGCAGCTTATATGGGGGGGCCCTTCAGCCCCAGCATTTT.